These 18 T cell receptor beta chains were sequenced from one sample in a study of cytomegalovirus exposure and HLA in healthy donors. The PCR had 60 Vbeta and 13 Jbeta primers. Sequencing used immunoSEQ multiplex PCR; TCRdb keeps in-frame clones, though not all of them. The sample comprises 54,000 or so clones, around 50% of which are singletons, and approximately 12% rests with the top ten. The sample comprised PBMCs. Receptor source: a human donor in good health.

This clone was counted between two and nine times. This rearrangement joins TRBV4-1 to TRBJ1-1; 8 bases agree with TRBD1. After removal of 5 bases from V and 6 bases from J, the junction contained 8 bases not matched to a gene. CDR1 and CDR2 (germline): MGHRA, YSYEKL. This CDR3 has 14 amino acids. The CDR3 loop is CASSFQGARAEAFF. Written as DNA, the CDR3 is TGCGCCAGCAGCTTCCAGGGGGCTCGGGCTGAAGCTTTCTTT.

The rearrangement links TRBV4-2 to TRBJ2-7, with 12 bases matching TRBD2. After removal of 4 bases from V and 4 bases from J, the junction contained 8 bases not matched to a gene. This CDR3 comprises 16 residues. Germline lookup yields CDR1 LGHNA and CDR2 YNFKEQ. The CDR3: CASSPYTSGGTYEQYF. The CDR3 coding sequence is TGTGCCAGCAGCCCGTATACTAGCGGGGGGACTTACGAGCAGTACTTC.

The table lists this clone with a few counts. The CDR3 nucleotides are TGTGCCAGCTCCCCCATGGCAACAACTAATGAAAAACTGTTTTTT. Amino acids: CASSPMATTNEKLFF. The J gene is TRBJ1-4, the V gene TRBV18; D gene ambiguous. The V end was cut by 6 bases, the J end by 0 bases, with 11 bases between. The length of the CDR3 is 15 residues. The germline gives CDR1 KGHSH, CDR2 LQKENI. The complete variable domain, with remaining parts taken from reference TRBV18 and TRBJ1-4, reads NAGVMQNPRHLVRRRGQEARLRCSPMKGHSHVYWYRQLPEEGLKFMVYLQKENIIDESGMPKERFSAEFPKEGPSILRIQQVVRGDSAAYFCASSPMATTNEKLFFGSGTQLSVL.

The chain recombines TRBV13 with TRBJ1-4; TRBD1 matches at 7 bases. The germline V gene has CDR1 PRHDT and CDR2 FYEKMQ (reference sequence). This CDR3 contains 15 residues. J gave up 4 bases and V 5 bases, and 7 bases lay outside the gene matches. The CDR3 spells CASSPSGGINEKLFF. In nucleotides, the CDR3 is TGTGCCAGCAGCCCATCAGGGGGTATTAATGAAAAACTGTTTTTT.

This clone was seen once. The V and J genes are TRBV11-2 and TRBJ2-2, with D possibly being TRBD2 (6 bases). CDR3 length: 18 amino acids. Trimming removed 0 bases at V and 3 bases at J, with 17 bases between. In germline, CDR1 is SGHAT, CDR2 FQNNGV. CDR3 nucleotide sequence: TGTGCCAGCAGCTTAGAGGCGGGGTCGGGTTCTTACACCGGGGAGCTGTTTTTT. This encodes CASSLEAGSGSYTGELFF. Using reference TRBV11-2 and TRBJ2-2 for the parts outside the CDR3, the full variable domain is EAGVAQSPRYKIIEKRQSVAFWCNPISGHATLYWYQQILGQGPKLLIQFQNNGVVDDSQLPKDRFSAERLKGVDSTLKIQPAKLEDSAVYLCASSLEAGSGSYTGELFFGEGSRLTVL.

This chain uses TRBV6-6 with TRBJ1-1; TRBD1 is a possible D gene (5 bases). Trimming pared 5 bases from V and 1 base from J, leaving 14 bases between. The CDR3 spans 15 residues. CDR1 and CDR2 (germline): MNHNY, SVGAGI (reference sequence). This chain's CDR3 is CASSPPGGANTEAFF. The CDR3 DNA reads TGTGCCAGCAGTCCGCCGGGAGGGGCGAACACTGAAGCTTTCTTT.

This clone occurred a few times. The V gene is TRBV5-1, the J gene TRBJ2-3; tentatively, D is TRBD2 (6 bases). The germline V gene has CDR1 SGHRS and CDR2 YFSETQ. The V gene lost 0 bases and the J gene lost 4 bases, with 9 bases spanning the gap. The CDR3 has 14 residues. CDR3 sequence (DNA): TGCGCCAGCAGCTTGGGGGGGGTGTCAGATACGCAGTATTTT. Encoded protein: CASSLGGVSDTQYF.

The CDR3, as DNA: TGTGCCAGCAGTAAGGACAGGGGTCCATACGAGCAGTACTTC. Its protein product is CASSKDRGPYEQYF. This chain joins TRBV2 and TRBJ2-7, with TRBD1 matching over 9 bases. V trimming: 5 bases; J trimming: 4 bases; junction bases outside the gene matches: 6. The CDR3 runs 14 residues. CDR1 is SNHLY, CDR2 FYNNEI, per germline.

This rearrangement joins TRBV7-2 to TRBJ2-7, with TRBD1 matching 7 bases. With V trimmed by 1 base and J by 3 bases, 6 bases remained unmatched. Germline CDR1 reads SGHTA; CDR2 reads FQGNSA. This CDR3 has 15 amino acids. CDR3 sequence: CASSLDRGVFYEQYF. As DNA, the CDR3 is TGTGCCAGCAGCTTAGACAGGGGAGTTTTCTACGAGCAGTACTTC.

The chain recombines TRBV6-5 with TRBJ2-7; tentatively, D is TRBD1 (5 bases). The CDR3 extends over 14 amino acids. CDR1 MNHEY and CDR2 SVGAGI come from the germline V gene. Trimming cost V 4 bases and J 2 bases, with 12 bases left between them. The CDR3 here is CASSFLDRTYEQYF. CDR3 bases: TGTGCCAGCAGTTTCCTCGACAGAACCTACGAGCAGTACTTC.

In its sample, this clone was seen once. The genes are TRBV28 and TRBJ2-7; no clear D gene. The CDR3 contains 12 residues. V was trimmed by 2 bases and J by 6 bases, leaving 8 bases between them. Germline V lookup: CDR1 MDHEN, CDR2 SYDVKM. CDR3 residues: CASSLTTREQYF. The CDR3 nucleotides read TGTGCCAGCAGTTTAACAACCCGCGAGCAGTACTTC. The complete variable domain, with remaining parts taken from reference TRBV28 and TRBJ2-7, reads DVKVTQSSRYLVKRTGEKVFLECVQDMDHENMFWYRQDPGLGLRLIYFSYDVKMKEKGDIPEGYSVSREKKERFSLILESASTNQTSMYLCASSLTTREQYFGPGTRLTVT.

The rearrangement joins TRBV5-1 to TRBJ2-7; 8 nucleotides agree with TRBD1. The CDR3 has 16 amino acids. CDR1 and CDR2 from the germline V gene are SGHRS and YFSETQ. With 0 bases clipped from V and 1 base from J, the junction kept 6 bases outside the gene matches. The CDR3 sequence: CASSLVAGGGSYEQYF. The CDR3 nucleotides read TGCGCCAGCAGCTTGGTTGCAGGGGGCGGATCCTACGAGCAGTACTTC.

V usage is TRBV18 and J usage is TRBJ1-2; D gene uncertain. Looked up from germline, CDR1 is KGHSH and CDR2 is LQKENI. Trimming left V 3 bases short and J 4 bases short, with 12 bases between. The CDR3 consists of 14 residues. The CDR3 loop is CASSPPTVPYGYTF. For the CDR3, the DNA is TGTGCCAGCTCACCTCCCACAGTACCCTATGGCTACACCTTC.

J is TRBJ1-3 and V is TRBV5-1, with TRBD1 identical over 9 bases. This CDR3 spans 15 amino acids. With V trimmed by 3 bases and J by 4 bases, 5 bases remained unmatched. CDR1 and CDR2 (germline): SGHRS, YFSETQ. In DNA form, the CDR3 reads TGCGCCAGCAGCTCTACAGGGGGCGCGGGAAACACCATATATTTT. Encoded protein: CASSSTGGAGNTIYF.

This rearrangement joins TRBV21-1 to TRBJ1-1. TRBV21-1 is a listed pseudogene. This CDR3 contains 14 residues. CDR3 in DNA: TGTGCCAGCAGCAACGAGGGTATAAACACTGAAGCTTTCTTT. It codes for CASSNEGINTEAFF.

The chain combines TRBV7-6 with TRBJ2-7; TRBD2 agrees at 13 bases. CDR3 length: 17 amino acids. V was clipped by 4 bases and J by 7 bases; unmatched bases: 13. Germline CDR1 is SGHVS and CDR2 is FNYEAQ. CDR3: CASSSGLAGDPLREQYF. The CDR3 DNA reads TGTGCCAGCAGCTCAGGACTAGCGGGGGACCCCCTACGGGAGCAGTACTTC.

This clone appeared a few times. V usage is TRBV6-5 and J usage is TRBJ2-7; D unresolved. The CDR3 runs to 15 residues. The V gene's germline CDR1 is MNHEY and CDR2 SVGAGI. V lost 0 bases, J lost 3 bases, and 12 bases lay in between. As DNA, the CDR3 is TGTGCCAGCAGTTACTCCCCTAGAAAGGACTACGAGCAGTACTTC. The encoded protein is CASSYSPRKDYEQYF.

CDR3 in amino acids: CASSPPTSGIGNEQFF. DNA of the CDR3: TGTGCCAGCAGCCCACCGACTAGCGGGATTGGGAATGAGCAGTTCTTC. The rearrangement uses TRBV7-9 and TRBJ2-1; 11 bases match TRBD2. The CDR3 spans 16 residues. Germline-derived CDR1 and CDR2 are SEHNR and FQNEAQ (reference sequence). The junction had 10 bases not matched to a gene; V was cut back by 5 bases and J by 7 bases. The full variable domain, with the rest looked up from reference TRBV7-9 and TRBJ2-1, is DTGVSQNPRHKITKRGQNVTFRCDPISEHNRLYWYRQTLGQGPEFLTYFQNEAQLEKSRLLSDRFSAERPKGSFSTLEIQRTEQGDSAMYLCASSPPTSGIGNEQFFGPGTRLTVL.